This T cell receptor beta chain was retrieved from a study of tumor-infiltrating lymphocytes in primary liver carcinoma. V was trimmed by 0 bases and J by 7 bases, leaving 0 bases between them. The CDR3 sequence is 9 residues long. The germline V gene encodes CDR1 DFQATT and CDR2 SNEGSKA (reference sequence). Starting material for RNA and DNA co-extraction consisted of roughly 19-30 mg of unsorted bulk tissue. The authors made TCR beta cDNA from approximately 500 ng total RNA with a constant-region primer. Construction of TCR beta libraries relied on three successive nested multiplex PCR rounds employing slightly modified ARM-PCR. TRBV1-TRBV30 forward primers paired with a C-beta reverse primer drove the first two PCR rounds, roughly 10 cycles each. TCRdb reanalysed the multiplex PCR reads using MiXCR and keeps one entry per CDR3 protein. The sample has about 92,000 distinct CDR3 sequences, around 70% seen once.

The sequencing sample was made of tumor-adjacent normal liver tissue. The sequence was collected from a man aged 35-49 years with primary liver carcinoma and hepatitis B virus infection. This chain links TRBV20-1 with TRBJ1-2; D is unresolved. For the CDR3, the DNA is TGCAGTGCTAGAGATGGCTACACCTTC. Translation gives CSARDGYTF.